The next 32 T cell receptor beta chains were all read from a single sample in a study of cytomegalovirus exposure and HLA in healthy donors. Primers for the PCR totalled 60 Vbeta and 13 Jbeta. The protocol was immunoSEQ multiplex PCR, while the TCRdb copy is restricted to in-frame clones and leaves out a portion. This sample has 90,000 to 130,000 clones, with roughly 84% found just once. The specimen was PBMCs. All receptors come from a man younger than 40 in good health and CMV-seropositive.

This sequence joins TRBV27 and TRBJ1-1; no definite D call. Deletions cut 2 bases from V and 1 base from J, with 8 bases between. This CDR3 has 14 residues. Germline V CDR1 and CDR2: MNHEY, SMNVEV (reference sequence). CDR3 residues: CASSLGLGNTEAFF. CDR3 nucleotides: TGTGCCAGCAGTTTAGGTCTAGGGAACACTGAAGCTTTCTTT.

V usage is TRBV27 and J usage is TRBJ1-1, with D uncertain. The length of the CDR3 is 13 residues. Germline V CDR1 and CDR2: MNHEY, SMNVEV (reference sequence). Trimming took 6 bases from V and 1 from J, leaving 9 bases between them. The CDR3 sequence is CASRYFSNTEAFF. The CDR3 nucleotides read TGTGCCAGCAGATATTTCTCGAACACTGAAGCTTTCTTT.

This clone was counted ten times or more. The chain recombines TRBV30 with TRBJ1-1, with TRBD1 as a possible D gene (6 bases). V shed 0 bases and J shed 5 bases, with 25 bases lying between them. The CDR3 spans 18 residues. The germline V gene encodes CDR1 GTSNPN and CDR2 SVGIG (reference sequence). CDR3 sequence reads: CAWSVGGGRGGWETEAFF. The CDR3 DNA follows: TGTGCCTGGAGTGTCGGAGGAGGGAGGGGGGGTTGGGAGACTGAAGCTTTCTTT. Full variable domain (rest looked up from reference TRBV30 and TRBJ1-1): SQTIHQWPATLVQPVGSPLSLECTVEGTSNPNLYWYRQAAGRGLQLLFYSVGIGQISSEVPQNLSASRPQDRQFILSSKKLLLSDSGFYLCAWSVGGGRGGWETEAFFGQGTRLTVV.

The rearrangement uses TRBV19 and TRBJ1-1, with 7 nucleotides matching TRBD1. Per the germline V gene, CDR1 is LNHDA and CDR2 is SQIVND (reference sequence). The CDR3 has 15 residues. Trimming took 6 bases from V and 3 from J; bases not matched to a gene: 10. CDR3 sequence (DNA): TGTGCCAGTAGCTCATGGGGACAGAAATACACTGAAGCTTTCTTT. Its translation is CASSSWGQKYTEAFF.

The V and J genes are TRBV9 and TRBJ2-2, with 13 bases matching TRBD2. The germline CDR1 and CDR2 sequences are SGDLS and YYNGEE. The CDR3 covers 18 residues. After removal of 3 bases from V and 0 bases from J, the junction contained 5 bases not matched to a gene. Here the CDR3 reads CASSATSGGPANTGELFF. The CDR3 bases are TGTGCCAGCAGCGCGACTAGCGGGGGGCCTGCGAACACCGGGGAGCTGTTTTTT.

The CDR3 spells CATSRDENGGRYEQYF. The CDR3 DNA reads TGTGCCACCAGCAGAGATGAGAACGGGGGGAGGTACGAGCAGTACTTC. The genes are TRBV15 and TRBJ2-7, with 7 bases fitting TRBD2. This CDR3 region has 16 residues. Trimming at V came to 0 bases and at J to 4 bases, leaving 9 bases not matched to a gene. Looked up from germline, CDR1 is LNHNV and CDR2 is YYDKDF (reference sequence).

This clone was recorded once. This chain links TRBV6-5 with TRBJ1-5; D may be TRBD1 (6 bases). Trimming took 5 bases from V and 6 from J, leaving 11 bases between them. Germline assignment: CDR1 MNHEY and CDR2 SVGAGI. The CDR3 sequence is 13 residues long. The CDR3 DNA reads as TGTGCCAGCAGTAATTCAGGGGTTCAGCCCCAGCATTTT. Residues: CASSNSGVQPQHF.

The V call is TRBV6-1, the J call TRBJ2-1; D ambiguous. V was pared by 1 base and J by 0 bases, with 7 bases between. The CDR3 totals 15 residues. Germline V gene data show CDR1 as MNHNS and CDR2 as SASEGT. Here the CDR3 reads CASSEGQSSYNEQFF. The CDR3 DNA follows: TGTGCCAGCAGTGAAGGGCAGTCCTCCTACAATGAGCAGTTCTTC.

The J gene is TRBJ2-3, the V gene TRBV21-1; TRBD2, as called in the table, went unchecked against the DNA. TRBV21-1 is shown as a pseudogene. This CDR3 spans 18 amino acids. Here the CDR3 reads CASSKLLGRGGAADTQYF. DNA of the CDR3: TGTGCCAGCAGCAAATTATTGGGTCGCGGGGGGGCCGCAGATACGCAGTATTTT.

The chain combines TRBV7-9 with TRBJ2-1, with 10 bases that match TRBD2. CDR1 is SEHNR and CDR2 is FQNEAQ in the germline V gene (reference sequence). The CDR3 loop spans 15 amino acids. The V and J ends lost 8 bases and 2 bases, in that order; junction bases with no gene match: 6. CDR3 sequence (DNA): TGTGCCAGCGGAGTGAGCGGGGGGGCCTACAATGAGCAGTTCTTC. This encodes CASGVSGGAYNEQFF.

V and J are TRBV5-1 and TRBJ2-7; TRBD1 is a possible D gene (6 bases). This CDR3 has 12 residues. The ends were cut back, 4 bases at V and 4 bases at J, with 9 bases in the middle. CDR1 is SGHRS and CDR2 is YFSETQ in the germline V gene. CDR3: CASSRDMYEQYF. DNA of the CDR3: TGCGCCAGCAGCCGGGACATGTACGAGCAGTACTTC.

The chain combines TRBV19 with TRBJ1-5; TRBD1 agrees at 8 bases. The length of the CDR3 is 16 residues. The V gene's germline CDR1 is LNHDA and CDR2 SQIVND (reference sequence). V lost 3 bases to trimming and J lost 6 bases; unmatched junction nucleotides: 10. The CDR3 DNA follows: TGTGCCAGTAGTATGGTGGCAGGGGGCCGGGGTCAGCCCCAGCATTTT. Translation gives CASSMVAGGRGQPQHF.

V gene TRBV5-4 combines with J gene TRBJ1-2; D is perhaps TRBD1 (6 bases). Per germline, CDR1 SGHNT and CDR2 YYREEE (reference sequence). The CDR3 runs 14 residues. V dropped 3 bases and J dropped 7 bases, with 16 bases sitting between them. CDR3 DNA: TGTGCCAGCAGCTCCCAGACCCAAGGGGGTGGCTACACCTTC. It encodes CASSSQTQGGGYTF. The full variable domain, in which reference TRBV5-4 and TRBJ1-2 provide the parts outside the CDR3, is ETGVTQSPTHLIKTRGQQVTLRCSSQSGHNTVSWYQQALGQGPQFIFQYYREEENGRGNFPPRFSGLQFPNYSSELNVNALELDDSALYLCASSSQTQGGGYTFGSGTRLTVV.

This clone appeared a few times. The chain uses TRBV18 and TRBJ1-4; 10 positions agree with TRBD1. Germline assignment: CDR1 KGHSH and CDR2 LQKENI. CDR3 length equals 15 residues. J was trimmed by 8 bases and V by 0 bases; bases with no gene match: 3. CDR3 coding DNA: TGTGCCAGCTCACCACCGGGACAGGGGACCGAAAAACTGTTTTTT. Its protein product is CASSPPGQGTEKLFF.

V gene TRBV9 combines with J gene TRBJ2-1, with 9 nucleotides matching TRBD2. The ends lost 5 bases at V and 2 bases at J; junction bases unmatched: 5. CDR1 SGDLS and CDR2 YYNGEE come from the germline V gene. This CDR3 region has 15 residues. DNA of the CDR3: TGTGCCAGCAGTTTTAGCGGGGGAACCTACAATGAGCAGTTCTTC. It translates to CASSFSGGTYNEQFF.

J is TRBJ1-1 and V is TRBV19, with 10 bases aligning to TRBD1. CDR3 length: 14 amino acids. The germline V gene encodes CDR1 LNHDA and CDR2 SQIVND (reference sequence). With 9 bases clipped from V and 5 bases from J, the junction kept 9 bases outside the gene matches. CDR3 sequence reads: CASSLTGGATEAFF. The CDR3 region has the DNA TGTGCCAGCTCCTTGACAGGGGGCGCGACTGAAGCTTTCTTT.

The J gene is TRBJ1-2, the V gene TRBV10-3; a weak D match, TRBD1 (6 bases). V lost 11 bases and J 2 bases, leaving 18 bases between the germline ends. The CDR3 sequence is 14 residues long. CDR1 ENHRY and CDR2 SYGVKD come from the germline V gene. The CDR3, as DNA: TGTGCCCTCCGTTTGGACAGCGACAACTATGGCTACACCTTC. Encoded protein: CALRLDSDNYGYTF.

This clone has more than one count but fewer than ten. This chain links TRBV2 with TRBJ2-7; unclear D gene. CDR3 length: 12 residues. The germline gives CDR1 SNHLY, CDR2 FYNNEI. The ends were cut back, 2 bases at V and 5 bases at J, with 7 bases in the middle. The CDR3 DNA reads TGTGCCAGCAGTGAACGGTTTCACGAGCAGTACTTC. It translates to CASSERFHEQYF. Supplemented by reference TRBV2 and TRBJ2-7, the full variable domain reads EPEVTQTPSHQVTQMGQEVILRCVPISNHLYFYWYRQILGQKVEFLVSFYNNEISEKSEIFDDQFSVERPDGSNFTLKIRSTKLEDSAMYFCASSERFHEQYFGPGTRLTVT.

This clone was detected only a few times. The CDR3 nucleotides are TGTGCCAGCCAGAGGGAGCCCAACGCTGAAGCTTTCTTT. Its protein product is CASQREPNAEAFF. This rearrangement joins TRBV18 to TRBJ1-1, with D unresolved. From germline, CDR1 is KGHSH and CDR2 LQKENI. The CDR3 consists of 13 residues. V lost 8 bases to trimming and J lost 6 bases, with 16 bases between them. Using reference TRBV18 and TRBJ1-1 for the parts outside the CDR3, the full variable domain is NAGVMQNPRHLVRRRGQEARLRCSPMKGHSHVYWYRQLPEEGLKFMVYLQKENIIDESGMPKERFSAEFPKEGPSILRIQQVVRGDSAAYFCASQREPNAEAFFGQGTRLTVV.

This clone was detected a few times. The chain employs TRBV7-6 and TRBJ2-1; 8 bases fit TRBD1. The ends lost 5 bases at V and 7 bases at J; junction bases unmatched: 4. This CDR3 is built from 13 residues. The V gene's germline CDR1 is SGHVS and CDR2 FNYEAQ. CDR3 nucleotide sequence: TGTGCCAGCAGCCAAAGACAGGGGAATGAGCAGTTCTTC. This translates into CASSQRQGNEQFF.

This chain uses TRBV2 with TRBJ1-2; 7 bases match TRBD1. The CDR3 covers 13 residues. Losses at the gene ends were 6 bases for V and 7 bases for J; bases not matched to a gene: 8. Germline V gene sequence: CDR1 SNHLY, CDR2 FYNNEI. CDR3 loop: CASREQGSGGYTF. The CDR3, as DNA: TGTGCCAGCAGAGAACAGGGGTCCGGTGGCTACACCTTC.

V gene TRBV5-5 combines with J gene TRBJ2-5; TRBD2 aligns across 11 bases. The J call could be wrong; TRBJ2-7 is a better fit for the DNA end. Per germline, CDR1 SGHKS and CDR2 YYEKEE (reference sequence). The CDR3 covers 15 residues. The CDR3 here is CASSEDASGRYEQYF. CDR3 nucleotides: TGTGCCAGCAGCGAGGACGCTAGCGGGAGGTACGAGCAGTACTTC.

The CDR3 DNA follows: TGCGCCAGCAGCTTACTTGGACTAGCGGGGGGGGTCTGGTACTTC. Residues: CASSLLGLAGGVWYF. The rearrangement uses TRBV5-1 and TRBJ2-4; 15 nucleotides align to TRBD2. The CDR3 contains 15 residues. V lost 2 bases and J lost 15; bases outside the gene matches: 9. CDR1 and CDR2 from the germline V gene are SGHRS and YFSETQ.

The CDR3 coding sequence is TGTGCCAGCAGCGAACGACAGGGGAGGACAGATACGCAGTATTTT. It yields the protein CASSERQGRTDTQYF. This sequence joins TRBV9 and TRBJ2-3, with TRBD1 identical over 8 bases. Germline values: CDR1 SGDLS, CDR2 YYNGEE. This CDR3 is 15 amino acids long. The V segment lost 3 bases and the J segment 3 bases; nucleotides outside the gene matches: 6.

This clone was seen a single time. The chain couples TRBV30 to TRBJ2-7, with 11 bases aligning to TRBD2. The V gene's germline CDR1 is GTSNPN and CDR2 SVGIG (reference sequence). Trimming cost V 1 base and J 8 bases; bases outside gene matches: 13. The CDR3 loop spans 16 amino acids. CDR3 nucleotide sequence: TGTGCCTGGAGTGAAGGTAGCGGGGGGGCCGGTACGAAGCAGTACTTC. Protein sequence: CAWSEGSGGAGTKQYF.

This clone was observed once. The chain employs TRBV6-5 and TRBJ2-2; TRBD1 is a possible D gene (6 bases). With 2 bases removed from V and 5 bases from J, the gap between germline ends came to 12 bases. Germline V gene sequence: CDR1 MNHEY, CDR2 SVGAGI. This CDR3 has 15 amino acids. CDR3 nucleotides: TGTGCCAGCAGTTACAGCCCAGGGGTGACCGGGGAGCTGTTTTTT. Translation gives CASSYSPGVTGELFF.

The chain is built from TRBV29-1 and TRBJ1-2, with D perhaps TRBD1 (5 bases). The CDR3 spans 15 residues. Trimming pared 6 bases from V and 1 base from J, leaving 18 bases between. From germline, CDR1 is SQVTM and CDR2 ANQGSEA. Here the CDR3 DNA reads TGCAGCGTCGCGGACGTTGGGGGGTTTAACTATGGCTACACCTTC. It encodes CSVADVGGFNYGYTF.

The V call is TRBV6-1, the J call TRBJ2-2; weak D call: TRBD1 (5 bases). Trimming shortened V by 2 bases and J by 5 bases, and 21 bases separated the two germline ends. CDR1 is MNHNS and CDR2 is SASEGT in the germline V gene. The CDR3 runs 18 residues. The chain's CDR3 is CASSEYELLRGVTGELFF. The CDR3 DNA sequence: TGTGCCAGCAGTGAATATGAATTGTTAAGGGGTGTAACCGGGGAGCTGTTTTTT.

This chain joins TRBV19 and TRBJ2-1, with 8 bases matching TRBD2. The junction had 9 bases not matched to a gene; V was cut back by 6 bases and J by 8 bases. CDR3 size: 14 residues. CDR1 is LNHDA and CDR2 is SQIVND in the germline V gene (reference sequence). CDR3 DNA: TGTGCCAGTAGGACCGGGGGGGCCACTGATGAGCAGTTCTTC. Its translation: CASRTGGATDEQFF. The variable domain in full, with the rest retrieved from reference TRBV19 and TRBJ2-1, is DGGITQSPKYLFRKEGQNVTLSCEQNLNHDAMYWYRQDPGQGLRLIYYSQIVNDFQKGDIAEGYSVSREKKESFPLTVTSAQKNPTAFYLCASRTGGATDEQFFGPGTRLTVL.

The chain has TRBV19 and TRBJ1-6; the match to TRBD1 covers 9 bases. This CDR3 spans 12 amino acids. V dropped 11 bases and J dropped 8; count of bases not matched to a gene: 4. Germline V gives CDR1 LNHDA, CDR2 SQIVND (reference sequence). The chain's CDR3 is CASRQGDSPLHF. The CDR3 DNA reads as TGTGCCTCTAGACAGGGGGATTCACCCCTCCACTTT.

CDR3 protein: CASSPLGGGRTYEQYF. Here the CDR3 DNA reads TGCGCCAGCAGCCCCCTAGGGGGGGGACGCACCTACGAGCAGTACTTC. The V call is TRBV4-1, the J call TRBJ2-7; D is possibly TRBD2 (7 bases). The CDR3 loop spans 16 amino acids. Germline V gene sequence: CDR1 MGHRA, CDR2 YSYEKL. Deletions cut 4 bases from V and 2 bases from J, with 18 bases between.

This chain connects TRBV4-1 to TRBJ2-3; D is ambiguous. There are 13 residues in the CDR3. Germline V gives CDR1 MGHRA, CDR2 YSYEKL. V was cut by 0 bases and J by 6 bases, with 7 bases left in between. Here the CDR3 reads CASSQDDGDTQYF. CDR3 in DNA: TGCGCCAGCAGCCAAGACGACGGGGATACGCAGTATTTT.